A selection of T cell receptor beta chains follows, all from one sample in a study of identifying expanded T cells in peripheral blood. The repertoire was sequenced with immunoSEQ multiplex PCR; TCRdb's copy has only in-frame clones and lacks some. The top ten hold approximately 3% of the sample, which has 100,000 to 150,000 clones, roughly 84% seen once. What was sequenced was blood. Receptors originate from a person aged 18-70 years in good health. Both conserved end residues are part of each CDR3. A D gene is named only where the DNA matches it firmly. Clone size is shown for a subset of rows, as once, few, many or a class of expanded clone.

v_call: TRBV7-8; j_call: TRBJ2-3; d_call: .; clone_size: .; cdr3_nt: TGTGCCAGCAGCTTAGGTCCGGAAGATACGCAGTATTTT; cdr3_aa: CASSLGPEDTQYF
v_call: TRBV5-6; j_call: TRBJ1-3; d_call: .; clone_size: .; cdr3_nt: TGTGCCAGCAGCTGGAGAACCTCTGGAAACACCATATATTTT; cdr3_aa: CASSWRTSGNTIYF
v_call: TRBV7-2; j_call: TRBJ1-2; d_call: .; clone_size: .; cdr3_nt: TGTGCCAGCAGCTCAGGGACGAGGGGCTATGGCTACACCTTC; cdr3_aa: CASSSGTRGYGYTF
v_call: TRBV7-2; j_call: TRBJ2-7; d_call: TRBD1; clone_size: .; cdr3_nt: TGTGCCAGCAGCCGAGGGACAGCATCCTACGAGCAGTACTTC; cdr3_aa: CASSRGTASYEQYF
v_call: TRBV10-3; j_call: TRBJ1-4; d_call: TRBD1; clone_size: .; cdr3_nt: TGTGCCATCAGTGAGTGGGGGACAGGAGAAAGGGAAAAACTGTTTTTT; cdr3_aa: CAISEWGTGEREKLFF
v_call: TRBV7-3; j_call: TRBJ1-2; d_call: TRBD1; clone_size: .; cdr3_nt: TGTGCCAGCAGCAACCCGGGACAGGGAACGCACACCTTC; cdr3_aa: CASSNPGQGTHTF
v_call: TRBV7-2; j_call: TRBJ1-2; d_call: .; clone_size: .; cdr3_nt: TGTGCCAGCAGCGCCCGACGGGACGGCGGCTACACCTTC; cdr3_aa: CASSARRDGGYTF
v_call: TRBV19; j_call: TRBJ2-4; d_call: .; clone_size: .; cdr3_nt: TGTGCCTCCCCCCCGCGGGGCAACAAAAACATTCAGTACTTC; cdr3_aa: CASPPRGNKNIQYF
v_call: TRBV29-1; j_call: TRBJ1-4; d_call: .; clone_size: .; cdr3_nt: TGCAGCGTTGCGGGGGCAACTAATGAAAAACTGTTTTTT; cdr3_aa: CSVAGATNEKLFF
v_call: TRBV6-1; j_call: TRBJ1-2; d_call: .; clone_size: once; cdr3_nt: TGTGCCAGCAGTGATCGCTCAGCAAACTATGGCTACACCTTC; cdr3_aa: CASSDRSANYGYTF
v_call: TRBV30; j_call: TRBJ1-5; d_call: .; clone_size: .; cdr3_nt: TGTGCCTGGAGTACCGGAACTAGCAATCAGCCCCAGCATTTT; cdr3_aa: CAWSTGTSNQPQHF
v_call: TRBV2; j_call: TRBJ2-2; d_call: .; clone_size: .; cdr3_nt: TGTGCCAGCAGGGGGACGGGTGCGACCGGGGAGCTGTTTTTT; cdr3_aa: CASRGTGATGELFF
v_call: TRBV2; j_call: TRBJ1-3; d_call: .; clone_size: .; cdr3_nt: TGTGCCAGCAGTGAAAGGAGGGACCTGATATACACCATATATTTT; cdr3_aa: CASSERRDLIYTIYF
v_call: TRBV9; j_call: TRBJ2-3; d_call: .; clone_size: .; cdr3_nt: TGTGCCAGCAGCGGGGGAGGCAGCACAGATACGCAGTATTTT; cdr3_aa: CASSGGGSTDTQYF
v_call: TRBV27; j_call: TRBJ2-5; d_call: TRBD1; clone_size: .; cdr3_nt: TGTGCCAGCAGTTCGGACAGGGTCATCTCTCAAAGAAGGGAGACCCAGTACTTC; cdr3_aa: CASSSDRVISQRRETQYF
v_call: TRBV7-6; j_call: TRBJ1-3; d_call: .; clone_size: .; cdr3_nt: TGTGCCAGCAGCTTAGGTCCACGAAACACCATATATTTT; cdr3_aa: CASSLGPRNTIYF
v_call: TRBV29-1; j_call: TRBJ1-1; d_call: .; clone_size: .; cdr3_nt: TGCAGCGTTGTAGGCGTCAGAGGGGCTTCGGGCACTGAAGCTTTCTTT; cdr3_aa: CSVVGVRGASGTEAFF
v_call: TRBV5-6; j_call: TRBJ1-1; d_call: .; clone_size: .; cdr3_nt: TGTGCCAGCAGCAATCCGGACAATCGGAACACTGAAGCTTTCTTT; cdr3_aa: CASSNPDNRNTEAFF
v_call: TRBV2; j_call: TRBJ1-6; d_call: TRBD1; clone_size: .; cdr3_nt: TGTGCCAGCAGTTGGGACAGTCTGAACAATTCACCCCTCCACTTT; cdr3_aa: CASSWDSLNNSPLHF
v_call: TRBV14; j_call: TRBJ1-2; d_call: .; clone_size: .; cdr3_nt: TGTGCCAGCAGCCAGGGAGGGTTTTACGACCGTGGCTACACCTTC; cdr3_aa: CASSQGGFYDRGYTF
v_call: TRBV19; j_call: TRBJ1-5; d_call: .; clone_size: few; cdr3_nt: TGTGCCAGTAGTGACATACTGAATCAGCCCCAGCATTTT; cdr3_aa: CASSDILNQPQHF
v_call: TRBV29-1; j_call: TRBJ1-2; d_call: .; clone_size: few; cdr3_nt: TGCAGCGCTACTGAGATCGGACATAGGGGCTACACCTTC; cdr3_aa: CSATEIGHRGYTF
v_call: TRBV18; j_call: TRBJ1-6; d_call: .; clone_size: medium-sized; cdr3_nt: TGTGCCAGCTCACGTTCGACAACTGATAATTCACCCCTCCACTTT; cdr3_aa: CASSRSTTDNSPLHF
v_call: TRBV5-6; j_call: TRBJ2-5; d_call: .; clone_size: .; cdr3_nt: TGTGCCAGCAGCTTGCGTGGGCGGGGTCTTAAAGAGACCCAGTACTTC; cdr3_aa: CASSLRGRGLKETQYF
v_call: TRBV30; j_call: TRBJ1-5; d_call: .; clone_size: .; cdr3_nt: TGTGCCTGGAGTGTAAATAAATTGAGGGCCTGGCAATCCAATCAGCCCCAGCATTTT; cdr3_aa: CAWSVNKLRAWQSNQPQHF
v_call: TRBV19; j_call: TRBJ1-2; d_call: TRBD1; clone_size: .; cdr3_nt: TGTGCCAGTACCCTACACCCGTCAGGGGGCCTTGGCTATGGCTACACCTTC; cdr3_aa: CASTLHPSGGLGYGYTF
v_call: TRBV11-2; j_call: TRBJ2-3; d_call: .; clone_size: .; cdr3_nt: TGTGCCAGCAGCTTGGCCTTTGCGGCCGCTAGCACAGATACGCAGTATTTT; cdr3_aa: CASSLAFAAASTDTQYF
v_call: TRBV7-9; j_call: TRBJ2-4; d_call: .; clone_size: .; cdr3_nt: TGTGCCAGCAGCCTCAGACAGAGAAACATTCAGTACTTC; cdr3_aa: CASSLRQRNIQYF
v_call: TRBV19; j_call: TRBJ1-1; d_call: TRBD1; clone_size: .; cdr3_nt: TGTGCCAGTATCCTAAGACAGGGCTTCACTGAAGCTTTCTTT; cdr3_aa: CASILRQGFTEAFF
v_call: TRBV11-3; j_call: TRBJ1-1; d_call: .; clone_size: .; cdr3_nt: TGTGCCAGCAGCCGAGGTATGAACACTGAAGCTTTCTTT; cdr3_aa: CASSRGMNTEAFF
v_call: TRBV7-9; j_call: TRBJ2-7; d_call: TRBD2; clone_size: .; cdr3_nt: TGTGCCAGCAGCTCGACTAGCGCTTCCTACGAGCAGTACTTC; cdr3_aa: CASSSTSASYEQYF
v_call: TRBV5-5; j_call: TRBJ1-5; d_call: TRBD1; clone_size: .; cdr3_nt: TGTGCCAGCAGCTTGGGGACAGGGGCATATAGCAATCAGCCCCAGCATTTT; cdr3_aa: CASSLGTGAYSNQPQHF
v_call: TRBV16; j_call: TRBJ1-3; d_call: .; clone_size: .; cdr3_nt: TGTGCCAGCAGCCAATTTGGGGACCGAAACACCATATATTTT; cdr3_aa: CASSQFGDRNTIYF
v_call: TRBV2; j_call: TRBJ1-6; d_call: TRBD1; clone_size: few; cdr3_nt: TGTGCCACCGAACAGGGGTATAATTCACCCCTCCACTTT; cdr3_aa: CATEQGYNSPLHF
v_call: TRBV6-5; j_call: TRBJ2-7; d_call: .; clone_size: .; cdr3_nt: TGTGCCAGCAGTTACTCGGTTATAGCCGCCTACGAGCAGTACTTC; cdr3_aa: CASSYSVIAAYEQYF
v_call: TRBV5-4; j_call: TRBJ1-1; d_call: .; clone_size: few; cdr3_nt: TGTGCCAGCGGGCGGGGGTTGAACACTGAAGCTTTCTTT; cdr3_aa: CASGRGLNTEAFF
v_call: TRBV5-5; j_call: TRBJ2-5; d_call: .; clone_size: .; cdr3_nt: TGTGCCAGCAGCTTGAGGACCCTCCAAGAGACCCAGTACTTC; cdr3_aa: CASSLRTLQETQYF
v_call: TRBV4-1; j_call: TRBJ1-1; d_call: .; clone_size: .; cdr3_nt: TGCGCCAGCAGCCAAGCCGTGGACAGAAACACTGAAGCTTTCTTT; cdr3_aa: CASSQAVDRNTEAFF
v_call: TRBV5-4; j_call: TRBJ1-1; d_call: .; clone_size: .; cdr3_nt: TGTGCCAGCAGCTTGGGCGGCGAGGGTGGCACTGAAGCTTTCTTT; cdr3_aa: CASSLGGEGGTEAFF
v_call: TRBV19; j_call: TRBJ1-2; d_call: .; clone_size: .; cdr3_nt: TGTGCCAGTGTTCCCGGGACTGCAGACCTCTATGGCTACACCTTC; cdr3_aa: CASVPGTADLYGYTF
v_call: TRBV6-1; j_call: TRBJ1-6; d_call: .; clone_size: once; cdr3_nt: TGTGCCAGCAGCGTCTATAATTCACCCCTCCACTTT; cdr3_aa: CASSVYNSPLHF
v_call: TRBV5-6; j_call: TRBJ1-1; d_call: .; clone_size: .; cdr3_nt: TGTGCCAGCAGCTTGGCCGGGGGGAACACTGAAGCTTTCTTT; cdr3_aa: CASSLAGGNTEAFF
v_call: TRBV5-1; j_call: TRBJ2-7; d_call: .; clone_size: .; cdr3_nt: TGCGCCAGCAGCCTCACCTCCGACAGAGTTGAGCAGTACTTC; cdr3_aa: CASSLTSDRVEQYF
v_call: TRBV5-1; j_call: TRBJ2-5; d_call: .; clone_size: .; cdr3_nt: TGCGCCAGCAGCTTGGGACGCCTCCTCCAAGAGACCCAGTACTTC; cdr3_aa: CASSLGRLLQETQYF
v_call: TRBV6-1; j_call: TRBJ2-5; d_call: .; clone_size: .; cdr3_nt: TGTGCCAGCAGTGTGTGGGATGGAGAGACCCAGTACTTC; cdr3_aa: CASSVWDGETQYF
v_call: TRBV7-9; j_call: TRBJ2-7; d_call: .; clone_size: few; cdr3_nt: TGTGCCAGCAGCTTGAACTACGAGCAGTACTTC; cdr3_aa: CASSLNYEQYF